One sample yielded the 14 T cell receptor beta chains listed below, sequenced in a study of blood T cell repertoires in COVID-19. Data came from immunoSEQ multiplex PCR; TCRdb stores just in-frame clones and leaves some out. The sample lists roughly 120,000 clones; about 85% were seen once. Sequences were obtained from peripheral blood. Every receptor here comes from a human donor in a cohort sampled during active COVID-19.

The gene calls are TRBV19 and TRBJ2-3; TRBD2 matches 7 bases. The germline CDR1 and CDR2 sequences are LNHDA and SQIVND (reference sequence). V shed 4 bases and J 0 bases; nucleotides not matched to a gene: 13. The CDR3 extends over 18 amino acids. The CDR3 here is CASSSSHGLAASTDTQYF. DNA for the CDR3: TGTGCCAGTAGTAGCTCACACGGGCTAGCGGCCAGCACAGATACGCAGTATTTT.

V is TRBV11-1 and J is TRBJ2-1; the match to TRBD2 covers 11 bases. Germline V gives CDR1 SGHAT, CDR2 FQDESV (reference sequence). J lost 10 bases, V lost 6 bases, and 14 bases had no gene match. CDR3 length: 16 residues. The CDR3 region is CASSPLAGGKGTEQFF. The DNA of the CDR3 is TGTGCCAGCAGTCCCTTAGCGGGGGGGAAGGGTACGGAGCAGTTCTTC.

This rearrangement joins TRBV18 to TRBJ2-1, with 10 bases lining up with TRBD1. Germline CDR1 reads KGHSH; CDR2 reads LQKENI. J was trimmed by 9 bases and V by 0 bases; bases with no gene match: 8. This CDR3 comprises 16 residues. CDR3 DNA: TGTGCCAGCTCACCACCGGGACAGGGGTTGAGGAGTGAGCAGTTCTTC. This codes for CASSPPGQGLRSEQFF.

The chain couples TRBV19 to TRBJ2-1; 9 bases are a match to TRBD2. Germline V gene lookup returns CDR1 LNHDA and CDR2 SQIVND (reference sequence). Trimming cost V 6 bases and J 8 bases; bases outside gene matches: 8. This CDR3 spans 14 amino acids. The CDR3 DNA follows: TGTGCCAGTAGCCCAGCGGGAGGCTGGGATGAGCAGTTCTTC. Its translation: CASSPAGGWDEQFF.

The chain has TRBV3-1 (or the pseudogene TRBV3-2) and TRBJ2-7, with 7 bases that match TRBD1. The CDR3 contains 14 residues. The germline V gene encodes CDR1 LGHDT and CDR2 YNNKEL (reference sequence). After removal of 5 bases from V and 2 bases from J, the junction contained 6 bases not matched to a gene. The CDR3 coding sequence is TGTGCCAGCAGCAGGGACAGAGCTCCCTACGAGCAGTACTTC. Translated, it gives CASSRDRAPYEQYF.

The chain has TRBV4-1 and TRBJ1-1; D call uncertain. Trimming took off 0 bases at V and 3 bases at J, with 8 bases between the two ends. CDR1 MGHRA and CDR2 YSYEKL come from the germline V gene. The CDR3 covers 14 residues. The CDR3 sequence: CASSQDREDTEAFF. The CDR3 bases are TGCGCCAGCAGCCAAGATCGGGAGGACACTGAAGCTTTCTTT.

The chain couples TRBV19 to TRBJ2-3; a possible D gene is TRBD1 (6 bases). The CDR3 contains 15 residues. The ends were cut back, 5 bases at V and 0 bases at J, with 12 bases in the middle. Per germline, CDR1 LNHDA and CDR2 SQIVND (reference sequence). CDR3 sequence (DNA): TGTGCCAGTAGTCCAGGACAGCCTAGCACAGATACGCAGTATTTT. The encoded protein is CASSPGQPSTDTQYF.

This clone was seen only a few times. The chain recombines TRBV3-1 (or the pseudogene TRBV3-2) with TRBJ2-7, with D perhaps matching TRBD2 (6 bases). Trimming stripped 4 bases from V and 2 bases from J, with 21 bases between. Germline CDR1 and CDR2: LGHDT and YNNKEL (reference sequence). This CDR3 has 17 amino acids. DNA for the CDR3: TGTGCCAGCAGCCCCAGGGACTCCTCTGACTTGCCCTACGAGCAGTACTTC. Protein: CASSPRDSSDLPYEQYF.

The CDR3, as DNA: TGTGCCAGCAGCCAAGATTCTAGCGGGTTGACCCAGTACTTC. Translating gives CASSQDSSGLTQYF. The V and J genes are TRBV4-2 and TRBJ2-5; TRBD2 matches 8 bases. This CDR3 comprises 14 residues. J was trimmed by 7 bases and V by 0 bases; bases with no gene match: 4. The germline V gene encodes CDR1 LGHNA and CDR2 YNFKEQ.

The rearrangement links TRBV30 to TRBJ1-1, with a tentative D call TRBD1 (5 bases). This CDR3 comprises 14 residues. CDR1 and CDR2 (germline): GTSNPN, SVGIG (reference sequence). V lost 2 bases and J lost 3, with 13 bases in between. CDR3 sequence: CAWSPGIGDTEAFF. Written as DNA, the CDR3 is TGTGCCTGGAGTCCTGGTATAGGGGACACTGAAGCTTTCTTT.

The V and J genes are TRBV5-4 and TRBJ1-1, with 8 bases lining up with TRBD1. V was clipped by 4 bases and J by 1 base; unmatched bases: 9. This CDR3 spans 16 amino acids. Per the germline V gene, CDR1 is SGHNT and CDR2 is YYREEE (reference sequence). The chain's CDR3 is CASSPRTGLKNTEAFF. The CDR3 DNA sequence: TGTGCCAGCAGCCCGCGGACAGGGTTGAAGAACACTGAAGCTTTCTTT.

V usage is TRBV18 and J usage is TRBJ1-3, with 8 bases fitting TRBD1. J gave up 2 bases and V 4 bases, and 4 bases lay outside the gene matches. Germline V gene sequence: CDR1 KGHSH, CDR2 LQKENI. The CDR3 length is 15 residues. CDR3 in DNA: TGTGCCAGCTCACGCCAACAGGGGGCTGGAAACACCATATATTTT. It yields the protein CASSRQQGAGNTIYF.

The chain recombines TRBV7-9 with TRBJ1-2, with D unresolved. The CDR3 covers 12 residues. In germline, CDR1 is SEHNR, CDR2 FQNEAQ (reference sequence). The V and J ends lost 4 bases and 5 bases respectively, with 8 bases between them. In DNA, the CDR3 is TGTGCCAGCAGCTACACACTATATGGCTACACCTTC. Translation gives CASSYTLYGYTF.

The V gene is TRBV5-1, the J gene TRBJ2-1; 7 bases are shared with TRBD1. CDR1 is SGHRS and CDR2 is YFSETQ in the germline V gene. CDR3 size: 15 residues. V was clipped by 3 bases and J by 7 bases; unmatched bases: 10. The CDR3 DNA sequence: TGCGCCAGCAGCTCTCTGGGGACAGAAGAGAATGAGCAGTTCTTC. It codes for CASSSLGTEENEQFF.